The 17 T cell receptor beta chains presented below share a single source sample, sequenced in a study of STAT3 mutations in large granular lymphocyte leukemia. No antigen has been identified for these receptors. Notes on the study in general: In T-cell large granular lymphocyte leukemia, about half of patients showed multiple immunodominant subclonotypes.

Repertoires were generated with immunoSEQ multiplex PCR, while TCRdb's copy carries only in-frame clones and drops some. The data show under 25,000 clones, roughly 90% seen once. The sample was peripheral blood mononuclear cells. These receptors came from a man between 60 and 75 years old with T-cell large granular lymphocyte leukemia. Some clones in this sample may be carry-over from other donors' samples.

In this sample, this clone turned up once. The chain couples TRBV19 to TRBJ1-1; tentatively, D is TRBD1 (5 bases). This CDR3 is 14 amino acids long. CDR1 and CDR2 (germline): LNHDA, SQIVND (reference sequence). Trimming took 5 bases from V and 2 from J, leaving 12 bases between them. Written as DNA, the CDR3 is TGTGCCAGTAGTCTCGGGGCGCTTAACACTGAAGCTTTCTTT. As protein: CASSLGALNTEAFF.

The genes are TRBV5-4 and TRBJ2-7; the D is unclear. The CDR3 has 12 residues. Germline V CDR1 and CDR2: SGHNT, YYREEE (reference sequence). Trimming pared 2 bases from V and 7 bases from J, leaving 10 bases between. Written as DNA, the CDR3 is TGTGCCAGCAGCTTCCTAGGGTGGGAGCAGTACTTC. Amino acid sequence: CASSFLGWEQYF.

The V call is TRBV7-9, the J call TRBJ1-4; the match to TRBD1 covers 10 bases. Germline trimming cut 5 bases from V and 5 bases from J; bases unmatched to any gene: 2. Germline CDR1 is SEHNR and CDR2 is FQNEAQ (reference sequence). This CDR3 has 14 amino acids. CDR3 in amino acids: CASSPGQGNEKLFF. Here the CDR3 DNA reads TGTGCCAGCAGCCCGGGACAGGGGAATGAAAAACTGTTTTTT.

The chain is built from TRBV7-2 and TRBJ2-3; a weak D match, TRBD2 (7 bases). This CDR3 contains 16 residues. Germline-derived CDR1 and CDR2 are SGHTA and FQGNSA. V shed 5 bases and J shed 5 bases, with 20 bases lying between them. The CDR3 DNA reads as TGTGCCAGCAGCCCGGGGGGCGCGGGAGCGGGAGATACGCAGTATTTT. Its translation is CASSPGGAGAGDTQYF.

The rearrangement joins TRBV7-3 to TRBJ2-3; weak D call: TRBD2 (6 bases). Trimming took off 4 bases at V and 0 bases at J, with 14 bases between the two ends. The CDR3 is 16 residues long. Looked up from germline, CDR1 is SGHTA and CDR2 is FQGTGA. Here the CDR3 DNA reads TGTGCCAGCAGCTCCGTACTAGCAACGAGCACAGATACGCAGTATTTT. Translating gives CASSSVLATSTDTQYF.

CDR3 DNA sequence: TGCGCCAGCAGCCTACAATGGAGCTCTGGGGCCAACGTCCTGACTTTC. Protein: CASSLQWSSGANVLTF. V usage is TRBV5-1 and J usage is TRBJ2-6; D not resolved. Germline loops: CDR1 SGHRS, CDR2 YFSETQ. V was cut by 4 bases and J by 0 bases, with 11 bases left in between. CDR3 length equals 16 residues.

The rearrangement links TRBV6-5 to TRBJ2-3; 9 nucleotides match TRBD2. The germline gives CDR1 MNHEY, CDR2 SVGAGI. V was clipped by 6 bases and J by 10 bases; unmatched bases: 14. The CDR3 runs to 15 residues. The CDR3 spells CASRPGTSPAISQYF. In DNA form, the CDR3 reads TGTGCCAGCAGACCCGGGACTAGCCCAGCCATCTCGCAGTATTTT.

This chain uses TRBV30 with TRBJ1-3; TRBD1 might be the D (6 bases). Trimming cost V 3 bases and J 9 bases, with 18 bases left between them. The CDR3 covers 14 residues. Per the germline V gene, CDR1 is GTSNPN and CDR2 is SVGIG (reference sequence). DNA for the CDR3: TGTGCCTGGAGCCGACAGGTCTCCTCTCCCACCATATATTTT. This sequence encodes CAWSRQVSSPTIYF.

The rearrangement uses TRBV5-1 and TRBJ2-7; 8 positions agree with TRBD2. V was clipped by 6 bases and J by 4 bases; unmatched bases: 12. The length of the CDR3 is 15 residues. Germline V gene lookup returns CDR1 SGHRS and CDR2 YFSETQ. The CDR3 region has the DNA TGCGCCAGCACGTCCGGGCTAGCGGGCACTTACGAGCAGTACTTC. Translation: CASTSGLAGTYEQYF.

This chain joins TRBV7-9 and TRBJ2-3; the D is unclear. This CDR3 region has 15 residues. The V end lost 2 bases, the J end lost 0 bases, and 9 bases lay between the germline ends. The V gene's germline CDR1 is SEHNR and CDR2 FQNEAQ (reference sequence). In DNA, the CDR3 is TGTGCCAGCAGCTTAAGGGCGGATAGCACAGATACGCAGTATTTT. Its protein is CASSLRADSTDTQYF.

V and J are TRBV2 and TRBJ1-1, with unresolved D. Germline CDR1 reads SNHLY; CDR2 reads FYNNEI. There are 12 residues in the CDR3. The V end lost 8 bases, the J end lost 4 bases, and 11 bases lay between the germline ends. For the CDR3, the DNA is TGTGCCAGCGAGTCCACGGGCACTGAAGCTTTCTTT. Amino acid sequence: CASESTGTEAFF.

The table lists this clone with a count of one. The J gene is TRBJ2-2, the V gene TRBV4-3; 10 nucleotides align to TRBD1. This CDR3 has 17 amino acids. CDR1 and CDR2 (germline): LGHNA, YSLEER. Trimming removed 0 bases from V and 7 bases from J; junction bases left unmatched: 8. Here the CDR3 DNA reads TGCGCCAGCAGCCAAGAACCGGGACAGGGGTGGATCGGGGAGCTGTTTTTT. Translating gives CASSQEPGQGWIGELFF.

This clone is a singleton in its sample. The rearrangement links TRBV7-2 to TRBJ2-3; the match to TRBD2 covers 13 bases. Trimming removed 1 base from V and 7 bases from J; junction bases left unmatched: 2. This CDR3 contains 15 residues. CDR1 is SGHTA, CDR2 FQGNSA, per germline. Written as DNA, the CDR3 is TGTGCCAGCAGCTTAGAGGGACTAGCGGGATATACGCAGTATTTT. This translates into CASSLEGLAGYTQYF.

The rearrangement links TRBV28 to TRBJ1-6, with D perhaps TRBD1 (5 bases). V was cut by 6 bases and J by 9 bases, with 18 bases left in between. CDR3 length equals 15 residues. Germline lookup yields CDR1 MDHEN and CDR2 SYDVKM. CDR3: CASSYSRGRSSPLHF. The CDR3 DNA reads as TGTGCCAGCAGCTATAGTAGGGGTCGAAGTTCACCCCTCCACTTT.

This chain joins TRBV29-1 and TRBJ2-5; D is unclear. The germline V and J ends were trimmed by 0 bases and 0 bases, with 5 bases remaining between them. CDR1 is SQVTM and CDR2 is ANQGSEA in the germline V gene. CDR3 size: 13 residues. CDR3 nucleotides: TGCAGCGTTGAAGAAACGTACCAAGAGACCCAGTACTTC. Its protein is CSVEETYQETQYF.

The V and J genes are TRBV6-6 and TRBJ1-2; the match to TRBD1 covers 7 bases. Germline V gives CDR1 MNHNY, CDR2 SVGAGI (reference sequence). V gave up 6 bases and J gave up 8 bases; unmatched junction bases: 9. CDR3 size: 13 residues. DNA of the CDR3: TGTGCCAGCAGCTATACAGGGGAGGGGGGCTACACCTTC. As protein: CASSYTGEGGYTF.

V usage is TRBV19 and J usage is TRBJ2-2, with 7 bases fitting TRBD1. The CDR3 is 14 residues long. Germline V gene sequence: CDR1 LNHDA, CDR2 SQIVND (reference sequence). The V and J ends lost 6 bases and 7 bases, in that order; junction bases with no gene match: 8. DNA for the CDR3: TGTGCCAGTAGAGGACAGGTCAACGACGGGGAGCTGTTTTTT. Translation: CASRGQVNDGELFF. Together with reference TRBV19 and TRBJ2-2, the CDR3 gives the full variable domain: DGGITQSPKYLFRKEGQNVTLSCEQNLNHDAMYWYRQDPGQGLRLIYYSQIVNDFQKGDIAEGYSVSREKKESFPLTVTSAQKNPTAFYLCASRGQVNDGELFFGEGSRLTVL.